The 5 T cell receptor beta chains reported below all come from one sample, sequenced in a study of T cell clonality in common variable immunodeficiency. Here immunoSEQ multiplex PCR was the method, and the copy in TCRdb shows in-frame clones only, minus some. This sample comprises 40,000 to 55,000 clones, none seen once only. The sequencing sample was made of peripheral blood mononuclear cells. These receptors all come from a person aged 18 to 70 in good health.

This clone was counted many times. The CDR3 goes on 3 residues after the read ends, and that part is filled in from the germline J gene. V is TRBV7-9 and J is TRBJ1-1; 10 bases line up with TRBD1. Trimming at V came to 6 bases and at J to 7 bases, leaving 11 bases not matched to a gene. The CDR3 sequence is 15 residues long. From germline, CDR1 is SEHNR and CDR2 FQNEAQ (reference sequence). CDR3 DNA (partial): TGTGCCAGCAGACGAGGACAGGGGGGGGAGAATGAA. Residues: CASRRGQGGENE. The whole CDR3 region reads CASRRGQGGENEAFF.

This clone was observed at least ten times. The read halts 3 residues ahead of the CDR3 end, with the missing end drawn from the germline J gene. The chain carries TRBV7-9 and TRBJ1-3; D remains unclear. Germline CDR1 SEHNR, CDR2 FQNEAQ (reference sequence). CDR3 length: 15 residues. V lost 4 bases, J lost 0 bases, and 10 bases lay in between. The CDR3 sequence is CASSSPVISGNTIYF. The CDR3 DNA, read in part, is TGTGCCAGCAGCTCCCCGGTTATCTCTGGAAACACC.

In its sample, this clone ranks as medium-sized. The CDR3 is cut off 3 residues early in the read; its end comes from the germline J gene. This sequence joins TRBV20-1 and TRBJ2-5; 8 bases match TRBD1. The CDR3 sequence is 15 residues long. The V gene's germline CDR1 is DFQATT and CDR2 SNEGSKA (reference sequence). With V trimmed by 6 bases and J by 4 bases, 13 bases remained unmatched. The CDR3 DNA, read in part, is TGCAGTGCCAAAGCAGGACAGGGAAGGATAGAGACC. Its protein is CSAKAGQGRIET. The CDR3 reads in full as CSAKAGQGRIETQYF.

This clone was found many times. The CDR3 DNA, read in part, is TGTGCCAGTAGTATACTCGGCAGGGACACTGAA. It yields the protein CASSILGRDTE. The full CDR3 is CASSILGRDTEAFF. The chain has TRBV19 and TRBJ1-1, with a tentative D call TRBD1 (5 bases). The read ends 3 residues shy of where the CDR3 ends; the end is completed using the germline J gene. With 2 bases removed from V and 3 bases from J, the gap between germline ends came to 10 bases. The CDR3 length is 14 residues. Germline CDR1 LNHDA, CDR2 SQIVND (reference sequence).

In this sample, this clone turned up many times. The CDR3 end lies 3 residues beyond the end of the read and is filled in from the germline J gene. V and J are TRBV9 and TRBJ2-3; no firm D call. Trimming removed 2 bases from V and 1 base from J, with 11 bases in between. Per the germline V gene, CDR1 is SGDLS and CDR2 is YYNGEE. The CDR3 spans 15 residues. Incomplete CDR3 DNA: TGTGCCAGCAGCGTTGTTGGCCCCGGCACAGATACG. The encoded protein is CASSVVGPGTDT. The complete CDR3 sequence is CASSVVGPGTDTQYF. The whole variable domain, remainder taken from reference TRBV9 and TRBJ2-3, is DSGVTQTPKHLITATGQRVTLRCSPRSGDLSVYWYQQSLDQGLQFLIQYYNGEERAKGNILERFSAQQFPDLHSELNLSSLELGDSALYFCASSVVGPGTDTQYFGPGTRLTVL.